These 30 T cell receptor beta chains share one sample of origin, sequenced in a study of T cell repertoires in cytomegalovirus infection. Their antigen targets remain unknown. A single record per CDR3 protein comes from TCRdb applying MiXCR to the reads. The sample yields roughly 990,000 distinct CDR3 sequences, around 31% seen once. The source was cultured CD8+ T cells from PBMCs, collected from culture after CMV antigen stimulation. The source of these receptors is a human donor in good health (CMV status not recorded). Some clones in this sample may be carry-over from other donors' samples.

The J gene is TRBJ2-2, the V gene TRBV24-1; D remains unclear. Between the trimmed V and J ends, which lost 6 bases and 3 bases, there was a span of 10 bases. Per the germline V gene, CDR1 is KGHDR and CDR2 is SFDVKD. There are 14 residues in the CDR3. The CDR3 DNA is TGTGCCACCAGTCACAGCTCTTACACCGGGGAGCTGTTTTTT. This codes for CATSHSSYTGELFF.

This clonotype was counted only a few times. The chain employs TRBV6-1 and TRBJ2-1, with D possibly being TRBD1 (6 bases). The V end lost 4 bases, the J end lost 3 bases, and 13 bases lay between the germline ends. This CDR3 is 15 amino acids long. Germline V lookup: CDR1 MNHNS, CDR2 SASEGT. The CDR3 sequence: CASSASQGIYNEQFF. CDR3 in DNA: TGTGCCAGCAGTGCATCTCAGGGGATCTACAATGAGCAGTTCTTC.

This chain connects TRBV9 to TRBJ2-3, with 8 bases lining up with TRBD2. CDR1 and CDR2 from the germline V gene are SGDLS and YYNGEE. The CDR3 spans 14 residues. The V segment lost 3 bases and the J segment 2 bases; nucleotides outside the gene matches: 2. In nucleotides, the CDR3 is TGTGCCAGCAGCGGGACTAGCACCACAGATACGCAGTATTTT. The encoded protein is CASSGTSTTDTQYF.

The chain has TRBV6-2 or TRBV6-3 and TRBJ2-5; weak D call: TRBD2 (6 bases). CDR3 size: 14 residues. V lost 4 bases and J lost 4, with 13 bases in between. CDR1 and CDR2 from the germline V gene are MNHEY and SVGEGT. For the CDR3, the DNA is TGTGCCAGCAGTTCGAGACTGGGAGGAGAGACCCAGTACTTC. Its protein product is CASSSRLGGETQYF.

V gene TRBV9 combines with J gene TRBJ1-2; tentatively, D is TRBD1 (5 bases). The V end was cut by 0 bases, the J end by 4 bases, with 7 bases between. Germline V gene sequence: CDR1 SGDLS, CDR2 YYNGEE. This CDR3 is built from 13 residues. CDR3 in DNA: TGTGCCAGCAGCGTAGTGGACATCTATGGCTACACCTTC. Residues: CASSVVDIYGYTF.

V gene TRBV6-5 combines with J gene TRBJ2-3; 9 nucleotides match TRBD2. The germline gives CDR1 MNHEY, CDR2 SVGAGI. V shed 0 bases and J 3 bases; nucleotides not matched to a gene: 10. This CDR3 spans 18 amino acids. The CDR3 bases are TGTGCCAGCAGTTACTCGAGGCTAGCGGGGCGGAAAACAGATACGCAGTATTTT. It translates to CASSYSRLAGRKTDTQYF.

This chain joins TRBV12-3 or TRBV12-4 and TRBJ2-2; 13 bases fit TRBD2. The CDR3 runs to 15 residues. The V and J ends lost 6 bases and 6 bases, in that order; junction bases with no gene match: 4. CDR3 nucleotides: TGTGCCAGCAGCGGGACTAGCGGGGTCGCCGGGGAGCTGTTTTTT. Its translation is CASSGTSGVAGELFF.

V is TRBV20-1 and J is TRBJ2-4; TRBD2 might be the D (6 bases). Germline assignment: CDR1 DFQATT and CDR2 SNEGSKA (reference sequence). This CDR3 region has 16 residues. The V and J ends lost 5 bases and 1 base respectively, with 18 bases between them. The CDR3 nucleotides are TGCAGTGCTCTACCGGGGCGGGGTAGGGCCAAAAACATTCAGTACTTC. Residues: CSALPGRGRAKNIQYF.

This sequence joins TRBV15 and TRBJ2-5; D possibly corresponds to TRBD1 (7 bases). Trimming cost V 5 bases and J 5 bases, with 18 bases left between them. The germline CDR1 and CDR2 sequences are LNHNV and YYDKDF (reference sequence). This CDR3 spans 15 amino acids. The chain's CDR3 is CATSVAGQILETQYF. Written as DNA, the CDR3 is TGTGCCACCAGCGTCGCGGGACAGATATTGGAGACCCAGTACTTC.

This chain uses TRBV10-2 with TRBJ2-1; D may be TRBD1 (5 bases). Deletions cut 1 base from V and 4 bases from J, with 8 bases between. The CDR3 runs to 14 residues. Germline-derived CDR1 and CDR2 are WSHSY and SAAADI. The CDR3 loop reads CASSEFQGYNEQFF. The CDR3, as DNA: TGCGCCAGCAGTGAGTTCCAGGGTTACAATGAGCAGTTCTTC.

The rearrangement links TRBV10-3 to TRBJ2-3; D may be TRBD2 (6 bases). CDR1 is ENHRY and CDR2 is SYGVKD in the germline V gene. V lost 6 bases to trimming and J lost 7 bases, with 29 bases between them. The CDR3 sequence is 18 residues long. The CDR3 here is CAIRMVQRGSPERNTQYF. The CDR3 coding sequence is TGTGCCATCAGAATGGTACAACGGGGGAGCCCCGAACGAAATACGCAGTATTTT.

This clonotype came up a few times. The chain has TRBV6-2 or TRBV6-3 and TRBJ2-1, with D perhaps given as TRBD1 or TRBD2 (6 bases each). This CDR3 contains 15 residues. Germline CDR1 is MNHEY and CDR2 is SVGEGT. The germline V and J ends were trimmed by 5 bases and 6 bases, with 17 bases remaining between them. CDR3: CASSPFLGGRNEQFF. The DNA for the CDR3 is TGTGCCAGCAGTCCCTTTCTAGGGGGGCGCAATGAGCAGTTCTTC.

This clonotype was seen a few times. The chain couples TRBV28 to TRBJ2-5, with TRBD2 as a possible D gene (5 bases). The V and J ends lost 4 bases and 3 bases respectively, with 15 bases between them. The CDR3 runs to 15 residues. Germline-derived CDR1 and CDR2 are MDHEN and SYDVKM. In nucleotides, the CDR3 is TGTGCCAGCAGTTCCTACGAGGTCGGGGAAGAGACCCAGTACTTC. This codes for CASSSYEVGEETQYF.

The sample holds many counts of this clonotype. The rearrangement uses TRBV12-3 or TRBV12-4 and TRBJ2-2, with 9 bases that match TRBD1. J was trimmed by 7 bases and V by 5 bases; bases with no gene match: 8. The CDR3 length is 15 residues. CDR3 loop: CASSIRDRASGELFF. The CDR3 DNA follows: TGTGCCAGCAGTATCCGGGACAGGGCCAGCGGGGAGCTGTTTTTT.

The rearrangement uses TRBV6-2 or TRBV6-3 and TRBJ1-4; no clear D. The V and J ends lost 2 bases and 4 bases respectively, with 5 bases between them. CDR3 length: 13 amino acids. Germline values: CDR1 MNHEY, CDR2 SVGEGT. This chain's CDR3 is CASSYPDNEKLFF. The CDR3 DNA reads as TGTGCCAGCAGTTACCCGGATAATGAAAAACTGTTTTTT.

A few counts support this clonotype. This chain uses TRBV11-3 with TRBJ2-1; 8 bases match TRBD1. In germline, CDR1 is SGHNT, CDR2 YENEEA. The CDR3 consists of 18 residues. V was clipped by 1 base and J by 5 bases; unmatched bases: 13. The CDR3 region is CASSLGPLGQGINNEQFF. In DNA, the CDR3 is TGTGCCAGCAGCTTAGGGCCACTTGGACAGGGAATAAACAATGAGCAGTTCTTC.

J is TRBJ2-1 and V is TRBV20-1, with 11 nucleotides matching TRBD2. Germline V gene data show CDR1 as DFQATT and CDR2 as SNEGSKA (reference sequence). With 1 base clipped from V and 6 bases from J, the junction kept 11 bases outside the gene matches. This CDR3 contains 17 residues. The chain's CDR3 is CSARGTGLAGSPNEQFF. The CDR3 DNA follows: TGCAGTGCTAGAGGAACCGGACTAGCGGGTTCTCCCAATGAGCAGTTCTTC.

In DNA form, the CDR3 reads TGTGCCAGCATTCTAGGACCACAGGAGGCTTTCTTT. Its protein is CASILGPQEAFF. V gene TRBV5-5 combines with J gene TRBJ1-1, with a possible D match to TRBD1 (5 bases). The CDR3 covers 12 residues. Germline-derived CDR1 and CDR2 are SGHKS and YYEKEE (reference sequence). Trimming removed 6 bases at V and 11 bases at J, with 17 bases between.

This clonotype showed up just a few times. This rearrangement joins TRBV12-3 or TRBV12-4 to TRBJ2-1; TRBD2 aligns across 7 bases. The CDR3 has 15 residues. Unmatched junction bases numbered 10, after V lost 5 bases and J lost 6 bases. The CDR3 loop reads CASSQGLPIGNEQFF. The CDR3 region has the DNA TGTGCCAGCAGTCAGGGACTACCCATAGGCAATGAGCAGTTCTTC.

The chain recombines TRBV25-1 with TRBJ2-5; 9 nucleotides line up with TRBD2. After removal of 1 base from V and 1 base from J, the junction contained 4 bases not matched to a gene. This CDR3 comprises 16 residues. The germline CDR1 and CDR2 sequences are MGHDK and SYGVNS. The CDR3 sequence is CASSELAGDIQETQYF. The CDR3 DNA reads TGTGCCAGCAGTGAATTAGCGGGGGACATCCAAGAGACCCAGTACTTC.

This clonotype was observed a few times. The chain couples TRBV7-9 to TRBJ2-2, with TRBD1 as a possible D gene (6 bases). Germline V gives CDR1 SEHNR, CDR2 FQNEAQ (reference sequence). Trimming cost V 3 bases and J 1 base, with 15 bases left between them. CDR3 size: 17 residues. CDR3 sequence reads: CASSFLQDRQNTGELFF. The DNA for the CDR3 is TGTGCCAGCAGCTTTCTCCAGGACAGACAGAACACCGGGGAGCTGTTTTTT. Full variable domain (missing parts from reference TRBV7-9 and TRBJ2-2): DTGVSQNPRHKITKRGQNVTFRCDPISEHNRLYWYRQTLGQGPEFLTYFQNEAQLEKSRLLSDRFSAERPKGSFSTLEIQRTEQGDSAMYLCASSFLQDRQNTGELFFGEGSRLTVL.

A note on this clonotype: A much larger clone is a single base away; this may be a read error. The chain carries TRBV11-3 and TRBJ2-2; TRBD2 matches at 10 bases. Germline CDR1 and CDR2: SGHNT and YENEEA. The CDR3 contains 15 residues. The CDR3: CATSRGLAVTGELFF. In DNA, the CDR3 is TGTGCCACCAGCCGTGGACTAGCGGTCACCGGGGAGCTGTTTTTT. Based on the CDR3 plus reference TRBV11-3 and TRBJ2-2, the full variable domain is EAGVVQSPRYKIIEKKQPVAFWCNPISGHNTLYWYLQNLGQGPELLIRYENEEAVDDSQLPKDRFSAERLKGVDSTLKIQPAELGDSAVYLCATSRGLAVTGELFFGEGSRLTVL.

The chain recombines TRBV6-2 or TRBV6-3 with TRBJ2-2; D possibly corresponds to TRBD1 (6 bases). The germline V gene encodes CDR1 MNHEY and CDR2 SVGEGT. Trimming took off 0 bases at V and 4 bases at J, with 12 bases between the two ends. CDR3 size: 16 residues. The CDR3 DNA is TGTGCCAGCAGTTACTCGATACAGGGCCGCACCGGGGAGCTGTTTTTT. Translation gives CASSYSIQGRTGELFF.

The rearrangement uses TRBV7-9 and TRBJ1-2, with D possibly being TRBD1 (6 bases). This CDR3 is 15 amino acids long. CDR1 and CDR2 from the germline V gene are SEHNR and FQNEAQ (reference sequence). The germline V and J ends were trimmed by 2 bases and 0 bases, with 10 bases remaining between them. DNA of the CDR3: TGTGCCAGCAGCTTATCCGGGGGCACTAACTATGGCTACACCTTC. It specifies CASSLSGGTNYGYTF. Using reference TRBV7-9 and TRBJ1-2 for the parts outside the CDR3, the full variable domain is DTGVSQNPRHKITKRGQNVTFRCDPISEHNRLYWYRQTLGQGPEFLTYFQNEAQLEKSRLLSDRFSAERPKGSFSTLEIQRTEQGDSAMYLCASSLSGGTNYGYTFGSGTRLTVV.

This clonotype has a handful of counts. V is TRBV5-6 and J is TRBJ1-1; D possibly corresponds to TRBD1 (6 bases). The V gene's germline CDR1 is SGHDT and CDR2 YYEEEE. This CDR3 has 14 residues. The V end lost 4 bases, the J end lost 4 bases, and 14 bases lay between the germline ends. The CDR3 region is CASSHPGGSTEAFF. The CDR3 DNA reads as TGTGCCAGCAGCCACCCGGGGGGCAGCACTGAAGCTTTCTTT.

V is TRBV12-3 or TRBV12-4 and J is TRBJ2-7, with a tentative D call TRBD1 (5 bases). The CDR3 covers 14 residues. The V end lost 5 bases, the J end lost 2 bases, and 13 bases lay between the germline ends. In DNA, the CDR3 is TGTGCCAGCAGTGACAGAAACCTTCCCTACGAGCAGTACTTC. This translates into CASSDRNLPYEQYF.

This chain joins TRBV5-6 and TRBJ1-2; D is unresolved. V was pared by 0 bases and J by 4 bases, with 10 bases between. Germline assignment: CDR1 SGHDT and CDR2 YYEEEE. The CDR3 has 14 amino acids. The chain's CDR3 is CASSLEGDTYGYTF. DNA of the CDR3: TGTGCCAGCAGCTTGGAGGGAGACACCTATGGCTACACCTTC.

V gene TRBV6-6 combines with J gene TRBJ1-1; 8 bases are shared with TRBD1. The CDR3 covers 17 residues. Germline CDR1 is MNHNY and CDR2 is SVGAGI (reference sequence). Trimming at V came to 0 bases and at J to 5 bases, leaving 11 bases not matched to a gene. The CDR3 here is CASSYSYGRQGRTEAFF. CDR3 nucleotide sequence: TGTGCCAGCAGTTACTCTTACGGACGACAGGGGAGGACTGAAGCTTTCTTT.

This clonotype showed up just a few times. CDR3 nucleotide sequence: TGTGCCAGCAGTATCACAGGGGAGGGCTATGGCTACACCTTC. The encoded protein is CASSITGEGYGYTF. The chain recombines TRBV27 with TRBJ1-2; 7 bases map to TRBD1. Germline CDR1 and CDR2: MNHEY and SMNVEV (reference sequence). The CDR3 runs to 14 residues. Trimming at V came to 5 bases and at J to 4 bases, leaving 7 bases not matched to a gene.

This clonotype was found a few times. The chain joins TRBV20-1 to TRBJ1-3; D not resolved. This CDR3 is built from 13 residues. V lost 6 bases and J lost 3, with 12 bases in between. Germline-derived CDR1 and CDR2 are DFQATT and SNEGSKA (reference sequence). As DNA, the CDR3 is TGCAGTGCAAACCTGGTTTTTGGAAACACCATATATTTT. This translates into CSANLVFGNTIYF.